These T cell receptor beta chains were read from a single sample in a study of blood T cell repertoires in COVID-19. TCRdb's table, derived via immunoSEQ multiplex PCR, lists solely in-frame clones and lacks some. The sample holds 250,000 to 300,000 clones, about nine tenths seen once. The specimen was PBMCs or T cells enriched from blood (not recorded which). These receptors were taken from a man between 18 and 35 years old who had recovered from COVID-19. CDR3s include the opening cysteine and the closing phenylalanine or tryptophan. D genes are given only for firm matches. Only part of the rows carry a size: once, few, many, or a class if the clone is expanded.

>TRBV18|TRBD1|.|TRBJ2-5
TGTGCCAGCTCGGCCGGGACAGGGCAAGAGACCCAGTACTTC
CASSAGTGQETQYF
>TRBV3-1/TRBV3-2|TRBD2|.|TRBJ2-5
TGTGCCAGCACCCCGGCCGCGGGAGTGTGGCGAGAGACCCAGTACTTC
CASTPAAGVWRETQYF
>TRBV6-5|TRBD1|.|TRBJ1-4
TGTGCCAGCAGCAGACAGGGCTCAGGCAATGAAAAACTGTTTTTT
CASSRQGSGNEKLFF
>TRBV7-9|TRBD1|.|TRBJ2-5
TGTGCCAGCAGCTTCGGGGACAGTCAAGAGACCCAGTACTTC
CASSFGDSQETQYF
>TRBV27|.|.|TRBJ1-2
TGTGCCAGCAGTCCACGGGGGGAGCGCGCGGCGGAGGGCTACACCTTC
CASSPRGERAAEGYTF
>TRBV30|.|.|TRBJ1-6
TGTGCCTGGAGTGTAGGCCCGACAGGAGGTTTTTATAATTCACCCCTCCACTTT
CAWSVGPTGGFYNSPLHF
>TRBV18|.|.|TRBJ2-5
TGTGCCAGCTCACCACGCGCGGGCTACGAAGAGACCCAGTACTTC
CASSPRAGYEETQYF
>TRBV28|.|.|TRBJ1-1
TGTGCCAGCATTATAGGAGCCGGTGGGGCTTTCTTT
CASIIGAGGAFF
>TRBV28|TRBD1|.|TRBJ1-1
TGTGCCAGCAGTTTCACGACAGGGGCTGGTTCGACTGAAGCTTTCTTT
CASSFTTGAGSTEAFF
>TRBV27|TRBD2|.|TRBJ2-2
TGTGCCAGCCGTAGAGGACTAGCGGGAGTGGGGGAGCTGTTTTTT
CASRRGLAGVGELFF
>TRBV12-3/TRBV12-4|.|.|TRBJ2-3
TGTGCCAGCAGTTTTATCGATACGCAGTATTTT
CASSFIDTQYF
>TRBV7-3|.|.|TRBJ2-3
TGTGCCAGCAGCTCCAGACTCACAGATACGCAGTATTTT
CASSSRLTDTQYF
>TRBV7-8|TRBD2|.|TRBJ2-3
TGTGCCAGCAGCTTAGTTACGGGAGGGCCGGGTACGCAGTATTTT
CASSLVTGGPGTQYF
>TRBV12-3/TRBV12-4|.|.|TRBJ1-2
TGTGCCAGCAGTGTGGACAGACTCTATGGCTACACCTTC
CASSVDRLYGYTF
>TRBV18|TRBD1|.|TRBJ1-5
TGTGCCAGCTCACCGTCGGACAGGTCTCAGCCCCAGCATTTT
CASSPSDRSQPQHF
>TRBV7-8|TRBD1|.|TRBJ1-2
TGTGCCAGCAGCCTAAGGGACAGGGTGAACTATGGCTACACCTTC
CASSLRDRVNYGYTF
>TRBV4-1|TRBD2|.|TRBJ2-1
TGCGCCAGCAGCCAGGCCGGACTAGCGCGCTACAATGAGCAGTTCTTC
CASSQAGLARYNEQFF
>TRBV24-1|.|.|TRBJ2-3
TGTGCCACTTCGCCCGAGGGGGATACACCCACAGATACGCAGTATTTT
CATSPEGDTPTDTQYF
>TRBV19|TRBD1|.|TRBJ2-3
TGTGCCAGTAGTATAGCGGGACAGGGCACAGATACGCAGTATTTT
CASSIAGQGTDTQYF
>TRBV11-3|.|.|TRBJ2-2
TGTGCCAGCAGCTTAACGGAGTATGGCACCGGGGAGCTGTTTTTT
CASSLTEYGTGELFF
>TRBV19|TRBD1|.|TRBJ1-5
TGTGCCAGTAGTATATACAGGGGCAACCAGCCCCAGCATTTT
CASSIYRGNQPQHF
>TRBV6-6|.|few|TRBJ1-5
TGTGCCAGCAGTCCAAGGGGGTACACAAATAGCAATCAGCCCCAGCATTTT
CASSPRGYTNSNQPQHF
>TRBV3-1/TRBV3-2|TRBD2|.|TRBJ2-5
TGTGCCAGCAGCCACTTAGCGGGAGCGGAGGAGACCCAGTACTTC
CASSHLAGAEETQYF
>TRBV28|.|.|TRBJ2-1
TGCGCTAGCTTACCAGGGGGGTACAATGAGCAGTTCTTC
CASLPGGYNEQFF
>TRBV18|TRBD2|.|TRBJ2-1
TGTGCCAGCTCACCACCCGGGACTAGCGGGGGTAATGAGCAGTTCTTC
CASSPPGTSGGNEQFF
>TRBV7-8|.|.|TRBJ2-1
TGTGCCAGCAGCTTATTCCCCCAGGTACGGTTCTTC
CASSLFPQVRFF
>TRBV5-1|TRBD1|.|TRBJ1-2
TGCGCCAGCAGCTCGGGACAGGCTCGGAACTATGGCTACACCTTC
CASSSGQARNYGYTF
>TRBV19|.|.|TRBJ2-5
TGTGCCAGTAGTGGGGACTGGCCCCAAGAGACCCAGTACTTC
CASSGDWPQETQYF
>TRBV4-1|TRBD1|.|TRBJ1-5
TGCGCCAGCAGCCAAGACAGGGGGACGGATATGGGCAATCAGCCCCAGCATTTT
CASSQDRGTDMGNQPQHF
>TRBV27|TRBD1|.|TRBJ1-6
TGTGCCAGCAGTTTAACAGGGGTGATGAATAATTCACCCCTCCACTTT
CASSLTGVMNNSPLHF
>TRBV28|.|.|TRBJ1-5
TGTGCCAGCAGTTTCTGGCAAGGCGGCCAGCCCCAGCATTTT
CASSFWQGGQPQHF
>TRBV14|.|.|TRBJ1-1
TGTGCCAGCAGCCAAGGCGGAATCACTGAAGCTTTCTTT
CASSQGGITEAFF
>TRBV18|TRBD1|.|TRBJ1-2
TGTGCCAGCTCACCACTTGACAGGGGTGGCTACACCTTC
CASSPLDRGGYTF
>TRBV7-9|.|many|TRBJ1-1
TGTGCCAGCAGCTTAGTAGGGCCAGGGAGGGAGACCACTGAAGCTTTCTTT
CASSLVGPGRETTEAFF
>TRBV13|.|.|TRBJ2-3
TGTGCCAGCAGTCGAGGCCAAGGACTAACCACAGATACGCAGTATTTT
CASSRGQGLTTDTQYF
>TRBV6-5|TRBD1|.|TRBJ1-1
TGTGCCACACGACAGGGGTTAGGCATGAACACTGAAGCTTTCTTT
CATRQGLGMNTEAFF
>TRBV28|TRBD2|.|TRBJ2-3
TGTGCCAGCAGAACTAGCGGGGGTCCAGATACGCAGTATTTT
CASRTSGGPDTQYF
>TRBV14|.|.|TRBJ1-3
TGTGCCAGCAGCCGAGGAATTGTCGGTGGAAACACCATATATTTT
CASSRGIVGGNTIYF
>TRBV27|.|.|TRBJ1-6
TGTGCCAGCAGATCAACTCAGGAATATAATTCACCCCTCCACTTT
CASRSTQEYNSPLHF
>TRBV27|TRBD2|.|TRBJ2-1
TGTGCCAGCAGTTTGCGGCTAGCGGGGGCGACCAAACGAGGGTTCTTC
CASSLRLAGATKRGFF
>TRBV2|.|.|TRBJ2-1
TGTGCCAGCAGTGAACACTATGAGCAGTTCTTC
CASSEHYEQFF
>TRBV5-1|.|.|TRBJ1-1
TGCGCCAGCAGACGTACAGGGATCATGAACACTGAAGCTTTCTTT
CASRRTGIMNTEAFF
>TRBV5-1|TRBD2|.|TRBJ2-1
TGCGCCAGCAGCTTATCACTAGCGGAGAGTGGTGAGCAGTTCTTC
CASSLSLAESGEQFF
>TRBV5-1|.|.|TRBJ1-4
TGCGCCAGCAGTATCCGGAGGTCGGCTAATGAAAAACTGTTTTTT
CASSIRRSANEKLFF
>TRBV5-4|TRBD2|.|TRBJ2-7
TGTGCCAGCAGTTATGCGGGGGGGCGAGTGTACGAGCAGTACTTC
CASSYAGGRVYEQYF
>TRBV28|TRBD1|.|TRBJ1-1
TGTGCCAGCAGTTTAGTCTTATCAGGGGGCACTGAAGCTTTCTTT
CASSLVLSGGTEAFF
>TRBV6-1|.|few|TRBJ2-3
TGTGCCAGCAGTGAGACCCCGGTCCCAGGTTCCACAGATACGCAGTATTTT
CASSETPVPGSTDTQYF
>TRBV27|.|.|TRBJ1-5
TGTGCCAGCAGTTTAAATGGCAGGGGCCAGCCCCAGCATTTT
CASSLNGRGQPQHF
>TRBV27|TRBD1|.|TRBJ1-2
TGTGCCAGCAGTTCTACAGGGGACTATGGCTACACCTTC
CASSSTGDYGYTF
>TRBV20-1|.|.|TRBJ1-4
TGCAGTGCTAGTCGGGACACTAGTAATGAAAAACTGTTTTTT
CSASRDTSNEKLFF
>TRBV6-6|TRBD1|.|TRBJ2-2
TGTGCCAGCAGTCCGGACAGGGTTGAACTTTGGGTAACCGGGGAGCTGTTTTTT
CASSPDRVELWVTGELFF
>TRBV27|.|few|TRBJ1-2
TGTGCCAGCAGTTTAAGATGGTCGTCAGGGAAGGGCTATGGCTACACCTTC
CASSLRWSSGKGYGYTF
>TRBV11-3|TRBD2|once|TRBJ2-2
TGTGCCAGCACCATCGGACTAGCGGATAACACCGGGGAGCTGTTTTTT
CASTIGLADNTGELFF
>TRBV25-1|.|.|TRBJ2-6
TGTGCCAGCAGTGAGGGCCGAAAACCCTCTGGGGCCAACGTCCTGACTTTC
CASSEGRKPSGANVLTF
>TRBV19|TRBD2|.|TRBJ2-3
TGTGCCAGTAGTCCATTAGCGGTAGCGGGAGCAGATACGCAGTATTTT
CASSPLAVAGADTQYF
>TRBV11-2|.|few|TRBJ1-2
TGTGCCAGCAGCTTATTCCGAGGGCAGTATGGCTACACCTTC
CASSLFRGQYGYTF
>TRBV7-2|.|.|TRBJ1-5
TGTGCCAGCAGCTTACTGGGATCGGGGCAGCCCCAGCATTTT
CASSLLGSGQPQHF